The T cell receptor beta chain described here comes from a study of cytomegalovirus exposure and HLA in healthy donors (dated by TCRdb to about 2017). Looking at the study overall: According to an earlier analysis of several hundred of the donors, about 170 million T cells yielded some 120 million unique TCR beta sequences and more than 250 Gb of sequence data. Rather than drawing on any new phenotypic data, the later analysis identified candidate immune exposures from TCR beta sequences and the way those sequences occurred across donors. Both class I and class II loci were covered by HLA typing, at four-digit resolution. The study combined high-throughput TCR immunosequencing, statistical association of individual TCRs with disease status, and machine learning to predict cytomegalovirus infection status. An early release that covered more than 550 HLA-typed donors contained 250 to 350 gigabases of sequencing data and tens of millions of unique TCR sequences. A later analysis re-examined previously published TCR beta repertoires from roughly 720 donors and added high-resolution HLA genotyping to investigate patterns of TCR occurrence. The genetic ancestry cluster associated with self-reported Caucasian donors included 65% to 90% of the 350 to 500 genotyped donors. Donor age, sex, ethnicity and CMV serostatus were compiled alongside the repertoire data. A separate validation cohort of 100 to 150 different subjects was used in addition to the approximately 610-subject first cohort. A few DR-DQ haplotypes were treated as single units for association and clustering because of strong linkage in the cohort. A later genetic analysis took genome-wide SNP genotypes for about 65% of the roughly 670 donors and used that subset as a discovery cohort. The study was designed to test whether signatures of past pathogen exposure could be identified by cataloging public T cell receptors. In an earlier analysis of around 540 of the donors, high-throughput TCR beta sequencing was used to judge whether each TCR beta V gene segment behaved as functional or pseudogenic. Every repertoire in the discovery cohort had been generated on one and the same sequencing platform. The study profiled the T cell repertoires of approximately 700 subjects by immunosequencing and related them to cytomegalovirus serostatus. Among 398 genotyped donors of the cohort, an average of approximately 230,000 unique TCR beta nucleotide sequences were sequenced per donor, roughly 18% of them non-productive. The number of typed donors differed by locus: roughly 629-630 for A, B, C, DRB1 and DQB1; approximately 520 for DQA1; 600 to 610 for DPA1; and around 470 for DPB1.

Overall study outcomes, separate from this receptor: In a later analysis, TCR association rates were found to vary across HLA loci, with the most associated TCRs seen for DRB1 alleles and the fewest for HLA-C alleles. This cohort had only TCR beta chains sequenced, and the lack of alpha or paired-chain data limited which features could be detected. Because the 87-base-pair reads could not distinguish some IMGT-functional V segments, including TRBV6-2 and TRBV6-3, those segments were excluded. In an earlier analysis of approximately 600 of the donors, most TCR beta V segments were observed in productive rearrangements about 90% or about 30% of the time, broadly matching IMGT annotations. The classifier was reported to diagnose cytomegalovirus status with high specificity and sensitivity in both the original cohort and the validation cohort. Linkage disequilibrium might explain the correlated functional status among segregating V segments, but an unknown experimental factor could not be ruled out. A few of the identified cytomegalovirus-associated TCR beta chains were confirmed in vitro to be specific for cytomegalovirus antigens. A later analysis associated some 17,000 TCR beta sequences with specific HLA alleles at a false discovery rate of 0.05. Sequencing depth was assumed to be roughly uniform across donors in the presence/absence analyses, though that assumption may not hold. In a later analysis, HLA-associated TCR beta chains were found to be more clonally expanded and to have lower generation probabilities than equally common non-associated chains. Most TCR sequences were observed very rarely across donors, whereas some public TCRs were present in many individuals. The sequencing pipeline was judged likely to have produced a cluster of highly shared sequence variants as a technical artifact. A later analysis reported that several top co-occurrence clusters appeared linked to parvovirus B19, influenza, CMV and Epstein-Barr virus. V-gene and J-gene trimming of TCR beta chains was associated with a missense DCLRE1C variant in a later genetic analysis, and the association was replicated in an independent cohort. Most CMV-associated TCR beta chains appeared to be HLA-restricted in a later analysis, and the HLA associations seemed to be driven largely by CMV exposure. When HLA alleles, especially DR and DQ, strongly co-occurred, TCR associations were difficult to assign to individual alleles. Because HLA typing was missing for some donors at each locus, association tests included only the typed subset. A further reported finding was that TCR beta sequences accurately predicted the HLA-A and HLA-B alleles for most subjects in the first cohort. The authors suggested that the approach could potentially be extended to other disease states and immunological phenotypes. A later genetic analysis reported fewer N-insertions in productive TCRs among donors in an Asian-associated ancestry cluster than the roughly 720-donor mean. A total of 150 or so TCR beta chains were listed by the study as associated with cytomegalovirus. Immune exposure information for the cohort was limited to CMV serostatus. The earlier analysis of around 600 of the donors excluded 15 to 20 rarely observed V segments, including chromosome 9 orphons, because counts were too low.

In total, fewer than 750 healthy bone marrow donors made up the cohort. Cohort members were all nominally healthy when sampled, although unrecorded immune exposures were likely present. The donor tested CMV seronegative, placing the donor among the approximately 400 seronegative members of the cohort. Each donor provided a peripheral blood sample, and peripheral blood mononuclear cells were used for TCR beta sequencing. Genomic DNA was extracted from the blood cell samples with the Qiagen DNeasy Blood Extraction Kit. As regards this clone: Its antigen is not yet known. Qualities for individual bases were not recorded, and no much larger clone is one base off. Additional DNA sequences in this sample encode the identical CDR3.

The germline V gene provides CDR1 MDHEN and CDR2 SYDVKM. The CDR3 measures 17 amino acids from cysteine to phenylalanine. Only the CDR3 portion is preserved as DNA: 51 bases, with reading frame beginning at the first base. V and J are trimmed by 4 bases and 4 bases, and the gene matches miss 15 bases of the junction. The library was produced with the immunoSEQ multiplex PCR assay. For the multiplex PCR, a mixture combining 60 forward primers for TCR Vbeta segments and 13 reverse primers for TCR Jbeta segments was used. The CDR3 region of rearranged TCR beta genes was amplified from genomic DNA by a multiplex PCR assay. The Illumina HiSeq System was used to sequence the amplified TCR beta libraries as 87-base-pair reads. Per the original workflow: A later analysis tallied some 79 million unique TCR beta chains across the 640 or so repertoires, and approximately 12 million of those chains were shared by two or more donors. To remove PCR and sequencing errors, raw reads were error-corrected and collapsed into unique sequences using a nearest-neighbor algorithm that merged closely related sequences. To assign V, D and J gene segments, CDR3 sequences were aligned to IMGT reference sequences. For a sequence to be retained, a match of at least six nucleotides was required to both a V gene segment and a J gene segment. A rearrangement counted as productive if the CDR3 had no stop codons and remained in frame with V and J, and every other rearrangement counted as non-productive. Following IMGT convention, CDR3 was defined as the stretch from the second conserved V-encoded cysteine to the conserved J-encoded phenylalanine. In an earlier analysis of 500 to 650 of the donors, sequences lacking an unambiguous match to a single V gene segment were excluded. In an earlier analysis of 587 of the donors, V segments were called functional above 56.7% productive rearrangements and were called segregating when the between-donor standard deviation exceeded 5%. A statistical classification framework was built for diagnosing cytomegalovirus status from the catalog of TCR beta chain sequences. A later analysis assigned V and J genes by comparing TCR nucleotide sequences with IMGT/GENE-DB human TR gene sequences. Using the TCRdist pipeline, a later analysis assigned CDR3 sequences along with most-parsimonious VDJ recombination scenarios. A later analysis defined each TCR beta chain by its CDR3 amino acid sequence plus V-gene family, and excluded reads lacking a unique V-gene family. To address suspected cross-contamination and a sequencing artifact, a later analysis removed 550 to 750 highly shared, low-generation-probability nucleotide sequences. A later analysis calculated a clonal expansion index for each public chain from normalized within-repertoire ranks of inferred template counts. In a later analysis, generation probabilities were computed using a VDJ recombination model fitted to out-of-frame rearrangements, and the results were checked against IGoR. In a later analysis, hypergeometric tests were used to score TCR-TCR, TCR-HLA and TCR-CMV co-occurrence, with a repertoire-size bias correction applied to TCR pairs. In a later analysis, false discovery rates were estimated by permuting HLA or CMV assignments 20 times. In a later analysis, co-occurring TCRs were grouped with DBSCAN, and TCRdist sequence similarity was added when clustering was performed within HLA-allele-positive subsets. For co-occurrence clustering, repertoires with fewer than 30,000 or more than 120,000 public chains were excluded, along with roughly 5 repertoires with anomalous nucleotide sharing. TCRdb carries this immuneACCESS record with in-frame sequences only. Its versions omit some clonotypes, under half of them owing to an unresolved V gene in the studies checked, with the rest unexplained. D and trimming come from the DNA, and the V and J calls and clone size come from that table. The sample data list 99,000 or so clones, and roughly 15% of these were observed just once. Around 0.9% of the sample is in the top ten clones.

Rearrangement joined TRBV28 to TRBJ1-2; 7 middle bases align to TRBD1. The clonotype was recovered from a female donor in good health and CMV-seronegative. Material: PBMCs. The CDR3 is CASSSYRGEGKGYGYTF. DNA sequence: TGTGCCAGCAGTTCTTACAGGGGCGAGGGAAAAGGCTATGGCTACACCTTC.